This TCR beta chain was sequenced during a study of cytomegalovirus exposure and HLA in healthy donors. Notes on the study in general: Researchers counted approximately 160 TCR beta chains as cytomegalovirus-associated.

On this clone itself: Its antigen is unidentified.

Germline V gene data show CDR1 as MGHRA and CDR2 as YSYEKL. CDR3 length equals 12 residues. Trimming removed 2 bases at V and 8 bases at J, with 9 bases between. PCR amplification relied on 60 Vbeta primers (plus 13 Jbeta primers). The repertoire was sequenced with immunoSEQ multiplex PCR; TCRdb's copy has only in-frame clones and lacks some. The sample includes under 75,000 clones. The donors were healthy bone marrow donors. This receptor was identified in a female donor in good health and CMV-seropositive. The rearrangement uses TRBV4-1 and TRBJ1-2; D is unclear. The source material was PBMCs. This CDR3 is CASSQPPQGYTF. CDR3 DNA: TGCGCCAGCAGCCAACCCCCACAGGGCTACACCTTC.